This entry concerns a single TCR beta chain. Its antigen is not known. The data are from a study of cytomegalovirus exposure and HLA in healthy donors. About the research overall: Earlier, roughly 120 million unique TCR beta sequences were recovered from about 179 million T cells by an analysis. Around 80 million unique TCR sequences came from HLA-typed donors in an early release.

Germline lookup yields CDR1 LNHDA and CDR2 SQIVND (reference sequence). Trimming removed 5 bases from V and 3 bases from J, with 10 bases in between. CDR3 length: 13 amino acids. Study conclusions and caveats: A later analysis reportedly identified an Asian-associated ancestry cluster as carrying fewer N-insertions than the approximately 620-donor mean. Confirmation was obtained in vitro that a few CMV-associated chains are specific for CMV antigens.

PCR involved 60 Vbeta and 13 Jbeta primers. Repertoires were generated with immunoSEQ multiplex PCR, while TCRdb's copy carries only in-frame clones and drops some. The sample carries 210,000 or so clones, 70% to 85% recorded once. The gene calls are TRBV19 and TRBJ1-2; D uncertain. This receptor was taken from a middle-aged woman in good health and CMV-seronegative. The source material was PBMCs. The DNA for the CDR3 is TGTGCCAGTAGTGATCCGGGATACTATGGCTACACCTTC. Translating gives CASSDPGYYGYTF.